A single sample gave rise to the 31 T cell receptor beta chains below, sequenced in a study of cytomegalovirus exposure and HLA in healthy donors. 13 Jbeta primers and 60 Vbeta primers were used for the PCR. Data came from immunoSEQ multiplex PCR; TCRdb stores just in-frame clones and leaves some out. The sample includes approximately 130,000 clones, just under 80% of them seen just once. The sample consisted of PBMCs. The receptors were sampled from a male donor in good health and CMV-seronegative.

The V gene is TRBV7-2, the J gene TRBJ2-7; 9 positions match TRBD1. Trimming at V came to 1 base and at J to 4 bases, leaving 5 bases not matched to a gene. From germline, CDR1 is SGHTA and CDR2 FQGNSA. CDR3 size: 15 residues. CDR3 region: CASSLDRDRVYEQYF. The CDR3 DNA is TGTGCCAGCAGCTTAGATAGGGACAGGGTGTACGAGCAGTACTTC.

This chain joins TRBV7-2 and TRBJ2-3; 8 nucleotides align to TRBD2. The V gene end was trimmed by 5 bases and the J gene end by 6 bases; junction bases not matched to a gene: 13. Germline V lookup: CDR1 SGHTA, CDR2 FQGNSA. CDR3 length: 16 amino acids. CDR3 bases: TGTGCCAGCAGCCCATGGGGACTAGGGGGAGGGGATACGCAGTATTTT. It is translated as CASSPWGLGGGDTQYF.

The genes are TRBV7-8 and TRBJ1-1; 8 nucleotides agree with TRBD1. V was pared by 5 bases and J by 7 bases, with 9 bases of the junction left unmatched. CDR1 is SGHVS and CDR2 is FQNEAQ in the germline V gene. This CDR3 comprises 14 residues. CDR3 region: CASSPSDRDYEAFF. The CDR3, as DNA: TGTGCCAGCAGCCCTTCGGACAGGGACTATGAAGCTTTCTTT.

This clone was seen a handful of times. The junction does not match germline at one end; this may be a read error. The rearrangement links TRBV7-7 to TRBJ1-1; D is ambiguous. This CDR3 contains 13 residues. Germline V gene lookup returns CDR1 SSHAT and CDR2 FNYEAQ (reference sequence). CDR3 sequence (DNA): TGTGCTAGCAGCCCCTCGCGAGGGACTGAAGCTTTCTTT. Its translation: CASSPSRGTEAFF.

This clone has more than one count but fewer than ten. V and J are TRBV21-1 and TRBJ2-2; no check of the table's D call, TRBD1, against the DNA was made. TRBV21-1 is a pseudogene segment. CDR3 length: 17 residues. CDR3 nucleotide sequence: TGTGCCAGCAGCATCCCCCGGGGACAGAGGAACACCGGGGAGCTGTTTTTT. Translated, it gives CASSIPRGQRNTGELFF.

The chain joins TRBV5-1 to TRBJ2-1; D remains ambiguous. Germline lookup yields CDR1 SGHRS and CDR2 YFSETQ. V lost 0 bases, J lost 3 bases, and 7 bases lay in between. This CDR3 is built from 14 residues. CDR3 residues: CASSLEPIYNEQFF. The CDR3 region has the DNA TGCGCCAGCAGCTTGGAGCCTATCTACAATGAGCAGTTCTTC.

In its sample, this clone was seen once. The chain joins TRBV5-6 to TRBJ2-1; 9 nucleotides line up with TRBD2. This CDR3 is 14 amino acids long. Trimming cost V 3 bases and J 6 bases; bases outside gene matches: 4. Germline-derived CDR1 and CDR2 are SGHDT and YYEEEE. The CDR3 sequence is CASSSASGINEQFF. CDR3 DNA: TGTGCCAGCAGCTCCGCTAGCGGGATCAATGAGCAGTTCTTC.

This rearrangement joins TRBV5-4 to TRBJ2-2; TRBD1 matches 9 bases. The trim removed 2 bases at V and 3 bases at J, leaving 2 bases unmatched. CDR1 is SGHNT, CDR2 YYREEE, per germline (reference sequence). The CDR3 extends over 15 amino acids. CDR3 sequence reads: CASSFRTGDTGELFF. In DNA form, the CDR3 reads TGTGCCAGCAGCTTCCGGACAGGGGACACCGGGGAGCTGTTTTTT.

In its sample, this clone was seen once. The genes are TRBV10-3 and TRBJ2-1; 8 nucleotides match TRBD2. The CDR3 loop spans 14 amino acids. V lost 10 bases to trimming and J lost 8 bases; unmatched junction nucleotides: 13. Germline CDR1 reads ENHRY; CDR2 reads SYGVKD. The CDR3 nucleotides read TGTGCCACACGGGAGGGGGGTCCTATGGATGAGCAGTTCTTC. This codes for CATREGGPMDEQFF.

The V and J genes are TRBV7-6 and TRBJ2-3, with D possibly matching TRBD2 (5 bases). Germline lookup yields CDR1 SGHVS and CDR2 FNYEAQ. V shed 5 bases and J shed 2 bases, with 17 bases lying between them. The CDR3 contains 16 residues. The CDR3, as DNA: TGTGCCAGCAGCCCCATCGGGGTGTCGATCACAGATACGCAGTATTTT. It specifies CASSPIGVSITDTQYF. Complete variable domain (other parts from reference TRBV7-6 and TRBJ2-3): GAGVSQSPRYKVTKRGQDVALRCDPISGHVSLYWYRQALGQGPEFLTYFNYEAQQDKSGLPNDRFSAERPEGSISTLTIQRTEQRDSAMYRCASSPIGVSITDTQYFGPGTRLTVL.

This clone turned up a few times. The rearrangement links TRBV29-1 to TRBJ1-1, with TRBD1 identical over 9 bases. The CDR3 runs to 16 residues. CDR1 and CDR2 from the germline V gene are SQVTM and ANQGSEA. Trimming cost V 6 bases and J 4 bases; bases outside gene matches: 15. The CDR3 sequence: CSVHVPPGQGSTEAFF. The CDR3 DNA follows: TGCAGCGTCCACGTTCCTCCGGGACAGGGAAGCACTGAAGCTTTCTTT.

CDR3 region: CASSLAPGRSYEQYF. In DNA, the CDR3 is TGTGCCAGCAGCTTAGCACCCGGGAGAAGTTACGAGCAGTACTTC. The chain uses TRBV13 and TRBJ2-7; D possibly corresponds to TRBD2 (6 bases). The germline CDR1 and CDR2 sequences are PRHDT and FYEKMQ (reference sequence). The germline V and J ends were trimmed by 1 base and 4 bases, with 14 bases remaining between them. This CDR3 region has 15 residues.

On this clone itself: The junction and the germline gene differ at one end; a read error may be behind it. The chain is built from TRBV7-9 and TRBJ2-7; possibly TRBD1 for D (6 bases). CDR1 and CDR2 from the germline V gene are SEHNR and FQNEAQ (reference sequence). The CDR3 is 15 amino acids. The CDR3 DNA sequence: TGTTCCAGCAGCTTAACAGCAGGGGCCCTGGATGAGCAGTACTTC. It codes for CSSSLTAGALDEQYF.

The chain recombines TRBV5-1 with TRBJ1-6; D ambiguous. Germline V gene data show CDR1 as SGHRS and CDR2 as YFSETQ. The CDR3 spans 14 residues. Deletions cut 0 bases from V and 7 bases from J, with 8 bases between. Here the CDR3 DNA reads TGCGCCAGCAGCTTGGACCCGGGAAATTCACCCCTCCACTTT. Amino acids: CASSLDPGNSPLHF.

The gene calls are TRBV6-5 and TRBJ1-1, with 8 bases aligning to TRBD1. The V gene end was trimmed by 6 bases and the J gene end by 9 bases; junction bases not matched to a gene: 6. The CDR3 is 12 residues long. CDR1 and CDR2 (germline): MNHEY, SVGAGI. The CDR3: CASRRQGNQAFF. The CDR3 bases are TGTGCCAGCAGACGACAGGGGAATCAAGCTTTCTTT.

The chain joins TRBV4-3 to TRBJ2-2; 13 bases align to TRBD2. Germline V lookup: CDR1 LGHNA, CDR2 YSLEER. Germline trimming cut 1 base from V and 4 bases from J; bases unmatched to any gene: 0. The CDR3 contains 16 residues. CDR3 sequence reads: CASSQGLAGGTGELFF. DNA of the CDR3: TGCGCCAGCAGCCAAGGACTAGCGGGGGGCACCGGGGAGCTGTTTTTT.

The genes are TRBV7-2 and TRBJ2-7, with D perhaps matching TRBD2 (7 bases). This CDR3 is built from 15 residues. CDR1 and CDR2 (germline): SGHTA, FQGNSA. V was cut by 3 bases and J by 4 bases, with 16 bases left in between. The DNA for the CDR3 is TGTGCCAGCAGCTTTACAGGCGGGGGCCATTACGAGCAGTACTTC. Protein sequence: CASSFTGGGHYEQYF. The full variable domain, completed using reference TRBV7-2 and TRBJ2-7, is GAGVSQSPSNKVTEKGKDVELRCDPISGHTALYWYRQSLGQGLEFLIYFQGNSAPDKSGLPSDRFSAERTGGSVSTLTIQRTQQEDSAVYLCASSFTGGGHYEQYFGPGTRLTVT.

This chain connects TRBV9 to TRBJ2-3; TRBD2 aligns across 10 bases. CDR1 and CDR2 from the germline V gene are SGDLS and YYNGEE. This CDR3 has 15 amino acids. V was pared by 5 bases and J by 3 bases, with 6 bases of the junction left unmatched. The CDR3 DNA sequence: TGTGCCAGCAGTCTTAGCGGGGGGAGGACAGATACGCAGTATTTT. Translated, it gives CASSLSGGRTDTQYF.

The rearrangement links TRBV30 to TRBJ2-5; 10 nucleotides agree with TRBD1. The ends lost 5 bases at V and 5 bases at J; junction bases unmatched: 5. CDR1 and CDR2 (germline): GTSNPN, SVGIG (reference sequence). The length of the CDR3 is 13 residues. CDR3 region: CAWAGQGEETQYF. CDR3 in DNA: TGTGCCTGGGCCGGACAGGGGGAGGAGACCCAGTACTTC.

This clone was seen only a few times. This chain links TRBV7-3 with TRBJ1-2; a possible D gene is TRBD1 (5 bases). The germline CDR1 and CDR2 sequences are SGHTA and FQGTGA. Trimming cost V 2 bases and J 8 bases, with 21 bases left between them. This CDR3 region has 16 residues. DNA for the CDR3: TGTGCCAGCAGCTTACCCCTCAGGGAACTCGGTCGGGGCTACACCTTC. Its protein is CASSLPLRELGRGYTF.

The V gene is TRBV27, the J gene TRBJ2-3; 9 nucleotides match TRBD2. V trimming: 7 bases; J trimming: 4 bases; junction bases outside the gene matches: 9. The CDR3 is made up of 15 amino acids. CDR1 is MNHEY, CDR2 SMNVEV, per germline (reference sequence). The CDR3 nucleotides are TGTGCCAGCACTGACTATCGCGGGAGGGCAGATACGCAGTATTTT. Translated, it gives CASTDYRGRADTQYF.

The chain is built from TRBV7-6 and TRBJ1-4; D might be TRBD1 (6 bases). V was shortened by 2 bases and J by 11 bases, with 18 bases between the two germline ends. CDR1 SGHVS and CDR2 FNYEAQ come from the germline V gene. There are 15 residues in the CDR3. CDR3 DNA sequence: TGTGCCAGCAGCTTATCGGGGGGGGGCTTGGACAAACTGTTTTTT. This gives the protein CASSLSGGGLDKLFF.

The gene calls are TRBV13 and TRBJ1-3; D not resolved. Germline CDR1 PRHDT, CDR2 FYEKMQ (reference sequence). V was clipped by 4 bases and J by 0 bases, with 7 bases between them. The CDR3 has 14 amino acids. CDR3 loop: CASSSTFSGNTIYF. The DNA of the CDR3 is TGTGCCAGCAGCTCGACATTCTCTGGAAACACCATATATTTT.

The rearrangement links TRBV19 to TRBJ1-1, with 7 bases that match TRBD1. The V segment lost 5 bases and the J segment 6 bases; nucleotides outside the gene matches: 12. CDR3 size: 15 residues. Germline V gene data show CDR1 as LNHDA and CDR2 as SQIVND (reference sequence). The CDR3: CASSFQTGRYSEAFF. CDR3 coding DNA: TGTGCCAGTAGTTTCCAGACAGGGCGCTATTCTGAAGCTTTCTTT.

V is TRBV6-5 and J is TRBJ1-2; 10 bases map to TRBD1. Germline CDR1 reads MNHEY; CDR2 reads SVGAGI. The CDR3 length is 14 residues. Trimming removed 7 bases from V and 1 base from J; junction bases left unmatched: 3. The CDR3 region is CASIGQGGNYGYTF. The CDR3 DNA reads TGTGCCAGCATTGGACAGGGGGGTAACTATGGCTACACCTTC.

A remark on this clone: One end of the junction is discordant with germline, which a read error may explain. The chain carries TRBV6-5 and TRBJ2-7; 8 nucleotides agree with TRBD2. Germline V lookup: CDR1 MNHEY, CDR2 SVGAGI. The CDR3 is 15 residues long. The CDR3 loop reads CASFFGAGDLYEQCF. CDR3 DNA: TGTGCCAGCTTTTTCGGAGCGGGGGACCTCTACGAGCAGTGCTTC.

This chain connects TRBV27 to TRBJ1-1, with a weak D call TRBD1 (5 bases). This CDR3 comprises 13 residues. Germline loops: CDR1 MNHEY, CDR2 SMNVEV (reference sequence). Trimming stripped 2 bases from V and 4 bases from J, with 8 bases between. The CDR3 DNA follows: TGTGCCAGCAGTTTAGCTGGGGCCACTGAAGCTTTCTTT. The encoded protein is CASSLAGATEAFF.

The chain uses TRBV9 and TRBJ1-5, with a weak D call TRBD1 (5 bases). Germline loops: CDR1 SGDLS, CDR2 YYNGEE. The CDR3 runs to 15 residues. Trimming pared 0 bases from V and 4 bases from J, leaving 11 bases between. CDR3 region: CASSVVGEANQPQHF. The DNA of the CDR3 is TGTGCCAGCAGCGTAGTGGGGGAGGCAAATCAGCCCCAGCATTTT.

This clone has just one count. The chain employs TRBV19 and TRBJ2-3; a possible D gene is TRBD1 (5 bases). The germline gives CDR1 LNHDA, CDR2 SQIVND (reference sequence). There are 13 residues in the CDR3. Between the trimmed V and J ends, which lost 7 bases and 2 bases, there was a span of 10 bases. The CDR3 sequence: CASKFRDTDTQYF. CDR3 nucleotides: TGTGCCAGTAAATTCAGGGACACAGATACGCAGTATTTT.

The genes are TRBV18 and TRBJ2-7; a possible D gene is TRBD1 (6 bases). V lost 5 bases to trimming and J lost 6 bases, with 17 bases between them. The CDR3 sequence is 14 residues long. Germline V gene lookup returns CDR1 KGHSH and CDR2 LQKENI. This CDR3 is CASSDESGVGEQYF. The CDR3 DNA is TGTGCCAGCTCAGACGAATCAGGGGTGGGCGAGCAGTACTTC.

The sample holds one count of this clone. This chain's CDR3 is CASSLDPGTIYNEQFF. The CDR3 nucleotides are TGCGCCAGCAGCTTGGATCCAGGGACTATTTACAATGAGCAGTTCTTC. The chain couples TRBV5-1 to TRBJ2-1, with 7 bases lining up with TRBD2. The CDR3 has 16 residues. J lost 4 bases, V lost 0 bases, and 7 bases had no gene match. The V gene's germline CDR1 is SGHRS and CDR2 YFSETQ.